This is a list of T cell receptor beta chains from one sample in a study of blood T cell repertoires in COVID-19. Profiled with immunoSEQ multiplex PCR; TCRdb holds only in-frame clones, not every one. Altogether 350,000 to 450,000 clones are present, around 87% being singletons, with the ten largest covering under 3%. The sequencing sample was made of peripheral blood. Receptors were obtained from an older woman with COVID-19, enrolled during active disease. CDR3s include the opening cysteine and the closing phenylalanine or tryptophan. D genes are given only for firm matches. Part of the rows lack a size; the others show once, few, many or a class for expanded clones.

TRBV2,.,TRBD1,TRBJ2-7,TGTGCCAGCAACCTAGGACAGGGGGCGGGGTACGAGCAGTACTTC,CASNLGQGAGYEQYF
TRBV6-5,.,TRBD1,TRBJ1-1,TGTGCCAGCAGTACAGGGGCCTTGAACACTGAAGCTTTCTTT,CASSTGALNTEAFF
TRBV5-1,.,.,TRBJ1-1,TGCGCCAGCAGCTTGGGCAGCTCGGGGACTGAAGCTTTCTTT,CASSLGSSGTEAFF
TRBV19,.,TRBD2,TRBJ2-5,TGTGCCAGTAGTATTGGAACGGGACTAGCGGGGGGGGAGACCCAGTACTTC,CASSIGTGLAGGETQYF
TRBV6-1,few,.,TRBJ1-3,TGTGCCAGCAGTGAAGGGACTCTTGGAAACACCATATATTTT,CASSEGTLGNTIYF
TRBV7-9,.,.,TRBJ1-1,TGTGCCAGCAGCTCACAGGGCACTGAAGCTTTCTTT,CASSSQGTEAFF
TRBV9,.,.,TRBJ1-5,TGTGCCAGCAGCGTAGGAGACAGTGGTCCTCAGCCCCAGCATTTT,CASSVGDSGPQPQHF
TRBV5-1,.,.,TRBJ1-6,TGCGCCAGCAGCTTGGAGGGGGTAGTAGATTCACCCCTCCACTTT,CASSLEGVVDSPLHF
TRBV12-3/TRBV12-4,.,TRBD1,TRBJ1-4,TGTGCCAGCTCAGTACAGGGGAGTGAAAAACTGTTTTTT,CASSVQGSEKLFF
TRBV14,few,.,TRBJ2-2,TGTGCCAGCAGCCTCCTCGGGACTCCCTTTGGGGAGCTGTTTTTT,CASSLLGTPFGELFF
TRBV7-9,.,.,TRBJ1-2,TGTGCCAGCAGCTTAGGTGTGGGGGCCGGGCTAGGCTACACCTTC,CASSLGVGAGLGYTF
TRBV5-4,.,.,TRBJ2-3,TGTGCCAGCAGCGCTGGACTGGCCCTCACAGATACGCAGTATTTT,CASSAGLALTDTQYF
TRBV19,.,TRBD1,TRBJ2-2,TGTGCCAGTAGTACCCGGGACAGGGTTACCGGGGAGCTGTTTTTT,CASSTRDRVTGELFF
TRBV5-6,.,.,TRBJ2-7,TGTGCCAGCAGCGGAGGAGGGACTCGGTATTACGAGCAGTACTTC,CASSGGGTRYYEQYF
TRBV18,.,TRBD1,TRBJ1-4,TGTGCCAGCTCACCGGGACAGGAAAAACTGTTTTTT,CASSPGQEKLFF
TRBV5-1,.,TRBD2,TRBJ2-2,TGCGCCAGCAGCTGGGCTAGCGGGGGTTATACCGGGGAGCTGTTTTTT,CASSWASGGYTGELFF
TRBV7-3,.,TRBD2,TRBJ2-3,TGTGCCAGCAGCCGCCTCGGACTAGCGGGGGCGTTGGATACGCAGTATTTT,CASSRLGLAGALDTQYF
TRBV7-9,.,.,TRBJ1-2,TGTGCCAGCAGCTTAATAGGCGGGAGCACCTATGGCTACACCTTC,CASSLIGGSTYGYTF
TRBV27,.,TRBD1,TRBJ1-2,TGTGCCAGCAGTTCGGGACAGGGGGATTTGTATGGCTACACCTTC,CASSSGQGDLYGYTF
TRBV3-1/TRBV3-2,.,.,TRBJ1-4,TGTGCCAGCAGCCAAGGAGAAGTTGCAACTAATGAAAAACTGTTTTTT,CASSQGEVATNEKLFF
TRBV10-3,.,.,TRBJ2-4,TGTGCCATCAGTGGGGCAGGGGCCAAAAACATTCAGTACTTC,CAISGAGAKNIQYF
TRBV3-1/TRBV3-2,.,.,TRBJ1-3,TGTGCCAGCAGCCTTAGGAGCTCTGGAAACACCATATATTTT,CASSLRSSGNTIYF
TRBV9,once,.,TRBJ1-4,TGTGCCAGCAGTTTAGTACCGGATGGGCGCGAAAAACTGTTTTTT,CASSLVPDGREKLFF
TRBV19,.,.,TRBJ2-2,TGTGCCAGTAGTATGGGGCAGTTTGACACCGGGGAGCTGTTTTTT,CASSMGQFDTGELFF
TRBV5-1,.,TRBD2,TRBJ2-1,TGCGCCAGCAGCGCCGGGACTAGCGGGGACAATGAGCAGTTCTTC,CASSAGTSGDNEQFF
TRBV5-1,once,.,TRBJ2-1,TGCGCCAGCAGTATCGCAGGGGCCAATGAGCAGTTCTTC,CASSIAGANEQFF
TRBV4-1,once,.,TRBJ2-1,TGCGCCAGCAGTCGAGGAAGGGGGGGCCAAAGCTCCTACAATGAGCAGTTCTTC,CASSRGRGGQSSYNEQFF
TRBV30,once,.,TRBJ2-2,TGTGCCTGGAGTACCAAGCCTGGGGGGGCGCGTGGGGAGCTGTTTTTT,CAWSTKPGGARGELFF
TRBV19,.,TRBD1,TRBJ1-2,TGTGCCAGTAGTATTCCGGGACAGGGGACCTATGGCTACACCTTC,CASSIPGQGTYGYTF
TRBV6-6,few,TRBD2,TRBJ2-2,TGTGCCAGCAGTTACACTAGCGGGGGGGCTGCCGGGGAGCTGTTTTTT,CASSYTSGGAAGELFF
TRBV7-2,.,TRBD1,TRBJ2-3,TGTGCCAGCAGCCGGGACAGGGGGCTCACAGATACGCAGTATTTT,CASSRDRGLTDTQYF
TRBV20-1,once,.,TRBJ1-5,TGCAGTGCTAGTAGAGGGCCCGAGCCCCAGCATTTT,CSASRGPEPQHF